This T cell receptor beta chain was recorded in a study of CD8 T cells in Susac syndrome. RNA in amounts of roughly 0.5 to 1 ug was reverse transcribed with random hexamers. TCRdb recomputed calls from the immunoSEQ multiplex PCR reads with MiXCR, one row per CDR3 protein. The profile shows more than 95,000 distinct CDR3 sequences, around 94% of them singletons. Trimming removed 1 base at V and 0 bases at J, with 7 bases between. The CDR3 has 14 amino acids. Germline V gene data show CDR1 as MGHRA and CDR2 as YSYEKL. This clonotype was observed a handful of times. The sequenced material came from CD4+ T cells from PBMCs. This rearrangement joins TRBV4-1 to TRBJ2-7; TRBD1 is a possible D gene (6 bases). The source of this sequence is a human donor in good health. CDR3 protein: CASSQGTVSYEQYF. CDR3 nucleotide sequence: TGCGCCAGCAGCCAAGGGACAGTCTCCTACGAGCAGTACTTC.